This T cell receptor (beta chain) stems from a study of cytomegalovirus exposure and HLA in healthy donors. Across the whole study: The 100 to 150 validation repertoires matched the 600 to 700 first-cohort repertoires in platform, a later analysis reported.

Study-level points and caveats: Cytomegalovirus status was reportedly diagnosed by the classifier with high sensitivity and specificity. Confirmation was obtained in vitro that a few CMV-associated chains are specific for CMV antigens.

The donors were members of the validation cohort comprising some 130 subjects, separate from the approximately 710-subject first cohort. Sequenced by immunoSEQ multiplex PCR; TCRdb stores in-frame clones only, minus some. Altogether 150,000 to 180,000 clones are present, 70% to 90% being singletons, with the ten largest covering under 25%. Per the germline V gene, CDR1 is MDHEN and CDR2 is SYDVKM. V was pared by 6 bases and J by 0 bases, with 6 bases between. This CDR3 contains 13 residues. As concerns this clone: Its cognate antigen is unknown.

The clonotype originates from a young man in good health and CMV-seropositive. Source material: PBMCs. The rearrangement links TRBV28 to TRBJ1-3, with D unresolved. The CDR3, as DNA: TGTGCCAGCAGGCTGAGCTCTGGAAACACCATATATTTT. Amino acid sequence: CASRLSSGNTIYF.